This T cell receptor (beta chain) was obtained from a study of blood T cell repertoires in COVID-19. How the authors handled the data: Amplification of reference gene primers was used by the study to estimate nucleated cell counts. Measured with immunoSEQ multiplex PCR; TCRdb has only the in-frame clones, and not every one. Clone size and V and J calls were adopted from that table, with D and trimming inferred from the DNA. The table includes under 120,000 clones, roughly 80% detected once. The CDR3 loop spans 13 amino acids. Per the germline V gene, CDR1 is MNHNY and CDR2 is SVGAGI (reference sequence). Trimming took 2 bases from V and 8 from J, leaving 10 bases between them.

The clonotype was recovered from a man in his 70s with active or convalescent COVID-19. This chain joins TRBV6-6 and TRBJ2-1; weak D call: TRBD2 (5 bases). Sequenced input: peripheral blood. DNA of the CDR3: TGTGCCAGCAGTTACCCTAGCCTCCATGAGCAGTTCTTC. Protein sequence: CASSYPSLHEQFF.